This T cell receptor (beta chain) was identified in a study of blood T cells in healthy people across ages. Study-wide findings and caveats: A roughly linear fall in TCR beta diversity per million T cells was seen with increasing age.

On this clonotype: The antigen is undetermined.

Then a second PCR, running about 6 to 12 cycles, was carried out with a sample-barcoded 5' primer and a J-beta primer mix. TCRdb passed the 5' RACE reads through MiXCR, listing each CDR3 protein once. The sample has 800,000 to 950,000 distinct CDR3 sequences; 25% to 35% are singletons. Germline V gene data show CDR1 as SQVTM and CDR2 as ANQGSEA. CDR3 length equals 14 residues. V was pared by 4 bases and J by 2 bases, with 14 bases between. The data were also submitted as part of a second study, on T cells of mothers and their children.

The sequence was obtained from a woman aged 40 to 49 in good health. The genes are TRBV29-1 and TRBJ1-1; no firm D call. Input material: blood. The CDR3 nucleotides read TGCAGCGTTGCTGCGGGTAATGCAAACACTGAAGCTTTCTTT. Translated, it gives CSVAAGNANTEAFF. Full variable domain (outside the CDR3, taken from reference TRBV29-1 and TRBJ1-1): SAVISQKPSRDICQRGTSLTIQCQVDSQVTMMFWYRQQPGQSLTLIATANQGSEATYESGFVIDKFPISRPNLTFSTLTVSNMSPEDSSIYLCSVAAGNANTEAFFGQGTRLTVV.